The clone carrying this TCR beta chain has a handful of counts. Its antigen is not known. TCRdb processed the 5' RACE reads anew with MiXCR; each CDR3 protein has one entry. The data show around 340,000 distinct CDR3 sequences, with 13% seen just once and about 20% held by the top ten. These data originate in a study of T-cell memory formation after mild COVID-19. Study background: The TCR clusters were mostly specific to one donor. Study-wide findings and caveats: The pre-infection memory compartment contained some responding clones, suggesting cross-reactive memory joined. Contracting CD4+ clones lay largely in CM and EM, with CD8+ ones residing in EMRA.

V lost 8 bases to trimming and J lost 5 bases, with 13 bases between them. Germline loops: CDR1 SEHNR, CDR2 FQNEAQ (reference sequence). This CDR3 contains 13 residues. Sequencing was carried out using PBMCs or a T cell subset sorted from them (not recorded which). The V and J genes are TRBV7-9 and TRBJ2-1, with D perhaps TRBD2 (6 bases). This receptor was identified in a man younger than 35 who had mild COVID-19 (a few samples of this study predate the infection). Cell type and time point are not known. CDR3 residues: CASDRLGDNEQFF. Here the CDR3 DNA reads TGTGCCAGCGACAGACTAGGGGACAATGAGCAGTTCTTC.